This T cell receptor (beta chain) appears in the sequencing data of a study of tissue T cells after allogeneic stem cell transplantation. The data were produced by immunoSEQ multiplex PCR, yet TCRdb's version contains in-frame clones alone and is incomplete. The data hold 4,000 to 5,500 clones, with less than 40% observed a single time. Comments on this clone: Its antigen remains unknown. The germline and genes are mouse ones. The read gets to within 1 residue of the CDR3 end, and the germline J gene fills in the rest.

The CDR3 length is 12 residues. Trimming shortened V by 2 bases and J by 3 bases, and 7 bases separated the two germline ends. Germline V gives CDR1 GFQATS, CDR2 STVNSAI. As for time point: mouse harvest day 14 after allogeneic transplant. Each mouse received 10^7 T-cell-depleted marrow cells plus 10^6 splenic CD5+ T cells by tail vein. Study results and caveats: Motif-based clustering found tissue-specific repertoire signatures shared across patients, though few clones were shared. Which tissue TCRs were alloreactive or antigen-specific was not determined. Some clones might be persisting host cells.

This clonotype was obtained from a female BALB/c mouse given C57BL/6 T cells with graft-versus-host disease after an allogeneic hematopoietic cell transplant. V gene TRBV20 combines with J gene TRBJ1-1; D not resolved. The sequencing sample was made of skin. The CDR3 bases that were read are TGTGGTGCTAGGCCGGATCACACAGAAGTCTTC. The encoded protein is CGARPDHTEVF. The full-length CDR3 reads as CGARPDHTEVFF.